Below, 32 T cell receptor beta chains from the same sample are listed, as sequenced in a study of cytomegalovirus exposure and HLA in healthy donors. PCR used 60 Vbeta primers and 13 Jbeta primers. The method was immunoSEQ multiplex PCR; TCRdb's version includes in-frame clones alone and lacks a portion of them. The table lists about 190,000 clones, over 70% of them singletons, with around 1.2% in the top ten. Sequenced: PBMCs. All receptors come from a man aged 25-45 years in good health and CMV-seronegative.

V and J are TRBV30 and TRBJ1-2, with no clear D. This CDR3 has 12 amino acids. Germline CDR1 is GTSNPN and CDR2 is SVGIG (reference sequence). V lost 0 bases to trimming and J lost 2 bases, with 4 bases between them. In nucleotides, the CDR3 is TGTGCCTGGAGTGTCAGGAACTATGGCTACACCTTC. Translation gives CAWSVRNYGYTF. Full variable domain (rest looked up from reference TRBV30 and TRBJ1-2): SQTIHQWPATLVQPVGSPLSLECTVEGTSNPNLYWYRQAAGRGLQLLFYSVGIGQISSEVPQNLSASRPQDRQFILSSKKLLLSDSGFYLCAWSVRNYGYTFGSGTRLTVV.

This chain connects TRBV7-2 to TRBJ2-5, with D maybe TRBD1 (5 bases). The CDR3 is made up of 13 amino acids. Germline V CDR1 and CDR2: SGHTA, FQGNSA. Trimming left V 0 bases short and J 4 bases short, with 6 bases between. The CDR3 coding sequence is TGTGCCAGCAGCTTAGCAGGGGCAGAGACCCAGTACTTC. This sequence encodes CASSLAGAETQYF.

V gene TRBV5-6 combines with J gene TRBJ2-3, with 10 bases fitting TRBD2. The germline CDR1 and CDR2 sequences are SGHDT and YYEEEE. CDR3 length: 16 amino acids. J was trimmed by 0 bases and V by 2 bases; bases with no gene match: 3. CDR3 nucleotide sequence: TGTGCCAGCAGCTTCACTAGCGGGACTAGCACAGATACGCAGTATTTT. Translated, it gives CASSFTSGTSTDTQYF.

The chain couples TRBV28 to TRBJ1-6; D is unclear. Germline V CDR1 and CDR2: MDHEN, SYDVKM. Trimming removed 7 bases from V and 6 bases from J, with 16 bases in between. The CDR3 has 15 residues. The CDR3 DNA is TGTGCCAGCACTCGACGGAGCCCCGTTAATTCACCCCTCCACTTT. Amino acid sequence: CASTRRSPVNSPLHF.

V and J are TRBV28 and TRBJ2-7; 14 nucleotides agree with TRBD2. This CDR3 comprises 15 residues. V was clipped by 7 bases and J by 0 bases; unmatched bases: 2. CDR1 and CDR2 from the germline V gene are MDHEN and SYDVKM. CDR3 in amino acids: CASTGLAGGSYEQYF. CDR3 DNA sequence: TGTGCCAGCACCGGACTAGCGGGGGGCTCCTACGAGCAGTACTTC.

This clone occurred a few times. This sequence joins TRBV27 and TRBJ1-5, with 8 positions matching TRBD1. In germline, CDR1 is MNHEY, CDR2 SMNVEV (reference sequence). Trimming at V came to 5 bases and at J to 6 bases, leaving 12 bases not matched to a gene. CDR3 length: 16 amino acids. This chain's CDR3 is CASSHLGQGGPQPQHF. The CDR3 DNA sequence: TGTGCCAGCAGTCACCTAGGACAGGGCGGGCCTCAGCCCCAGCATTTT.

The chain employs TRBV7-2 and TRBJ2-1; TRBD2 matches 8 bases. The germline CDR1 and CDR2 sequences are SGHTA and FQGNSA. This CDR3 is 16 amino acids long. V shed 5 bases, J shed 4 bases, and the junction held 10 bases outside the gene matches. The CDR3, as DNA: TGTGCCAGCAGCGGGGCCGGGACTAGGGGATACAATGAGCAGTTCTTC. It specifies CASSGAGTRGYNEQFF.

CDR3 bases: TGTGCCAGCAGTGACGAGGGAGGAAACACTGAAGCTTTCTTT. Residues: CASSDEGGNTEAFF. The J gene is TRBJ1-1, the V gene TRBV6-4; unclear D gene. The germline V gene has CDR1 MRHNA and CDR2 SNTAGT. Trimming cost V 2 bases and J 2 bases, with 9 bases left between them. CDR3 length equals 14 residues.

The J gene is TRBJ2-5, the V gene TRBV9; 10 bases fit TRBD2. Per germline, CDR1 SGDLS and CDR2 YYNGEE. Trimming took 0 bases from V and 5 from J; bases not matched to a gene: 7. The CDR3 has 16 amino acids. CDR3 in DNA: TGTGCCAGCAGCGTAGATAGCGGGGGGCGCGGGGAGACCCAGTACTTC. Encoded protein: CASSVDSGGRGETQYF.

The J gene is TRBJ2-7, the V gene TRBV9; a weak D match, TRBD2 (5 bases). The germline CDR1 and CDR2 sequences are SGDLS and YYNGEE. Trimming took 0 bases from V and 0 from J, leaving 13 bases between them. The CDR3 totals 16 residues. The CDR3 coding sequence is TGTGCCAGCAGCGTAGCCCTGGAGGCCGACTCCTACGAGCAGTACTTC. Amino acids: CASSVALEADSYEQYF.

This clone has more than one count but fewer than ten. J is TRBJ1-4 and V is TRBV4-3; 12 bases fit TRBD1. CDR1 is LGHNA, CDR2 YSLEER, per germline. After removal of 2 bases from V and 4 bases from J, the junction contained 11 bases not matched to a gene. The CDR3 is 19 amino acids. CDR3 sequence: CASSQLTPGQGAGNEKLFF. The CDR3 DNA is TGCGCCAGCAGCCAACTAACCCCGGGACAGGGGGCTGGTAATGAAAAACTGTTTTTT.

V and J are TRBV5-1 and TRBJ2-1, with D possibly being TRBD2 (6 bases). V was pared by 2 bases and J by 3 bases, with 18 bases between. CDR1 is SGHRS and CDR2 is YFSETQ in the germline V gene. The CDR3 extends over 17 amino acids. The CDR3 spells CASSLSGISGHYNEQFF. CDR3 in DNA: TGCGCCAGCAGCTTAAGTGGAATTAGCGGACACTACAATGAGCAGTTCTTC.

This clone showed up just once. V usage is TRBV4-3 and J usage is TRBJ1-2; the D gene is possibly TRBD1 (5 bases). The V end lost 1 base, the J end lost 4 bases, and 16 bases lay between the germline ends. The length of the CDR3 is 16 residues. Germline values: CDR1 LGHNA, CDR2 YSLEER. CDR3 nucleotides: TGCGCCAGCAGCCAAGCCGGGGGTAGTCTACTCTATGGCTACACCTTC. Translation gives CASSQAGGSLLYGYTF.

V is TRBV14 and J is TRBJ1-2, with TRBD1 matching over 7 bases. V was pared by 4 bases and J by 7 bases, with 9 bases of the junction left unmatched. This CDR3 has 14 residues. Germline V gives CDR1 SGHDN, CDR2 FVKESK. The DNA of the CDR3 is TGTGCCAGCAGCCTGAGGACAGGCCGAGGTGGCTACACCTTC. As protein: CASSLRTGRGGYTF.

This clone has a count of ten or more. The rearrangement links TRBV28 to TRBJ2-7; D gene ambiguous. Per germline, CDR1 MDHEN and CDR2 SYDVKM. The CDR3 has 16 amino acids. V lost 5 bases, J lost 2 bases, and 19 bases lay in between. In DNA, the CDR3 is TGTGCCAGCAGTCACTCTTGGCCGGGTCCCACCTACGAGCAGTACTTC. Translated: CASSHSWPGPTYEQYF.

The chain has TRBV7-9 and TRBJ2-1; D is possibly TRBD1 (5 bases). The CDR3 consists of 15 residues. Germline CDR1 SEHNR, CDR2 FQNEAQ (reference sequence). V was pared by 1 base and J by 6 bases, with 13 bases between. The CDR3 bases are TGTGCCAGCAGCTTAGGCCAGGGTGAAGTCAATGAGCAGTTCTTC. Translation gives CASSLGQGEVNEQFF.

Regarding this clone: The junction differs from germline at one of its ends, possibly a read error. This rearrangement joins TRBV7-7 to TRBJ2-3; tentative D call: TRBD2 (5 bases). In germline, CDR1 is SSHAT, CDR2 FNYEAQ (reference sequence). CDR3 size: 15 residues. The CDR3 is CASSLLGQTTDTQYF. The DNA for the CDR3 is TGTGCTAGCAGCTTACTAGGCCAAACCACAGATACGCAGTATTTT.

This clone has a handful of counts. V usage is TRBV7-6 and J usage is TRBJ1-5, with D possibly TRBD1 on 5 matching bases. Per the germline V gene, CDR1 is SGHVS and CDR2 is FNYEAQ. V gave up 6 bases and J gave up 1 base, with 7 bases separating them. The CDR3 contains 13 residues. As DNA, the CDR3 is TGTGCCAGCAGGGGGGGAAGCAATCAGCCCCAGCATTTT. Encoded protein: CASRGGSNQPQHF.

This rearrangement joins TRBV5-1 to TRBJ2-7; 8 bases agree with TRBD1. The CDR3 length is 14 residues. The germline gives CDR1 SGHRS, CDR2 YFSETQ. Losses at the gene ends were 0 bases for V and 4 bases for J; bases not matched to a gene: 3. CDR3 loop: CASSLGQGPYEQYF. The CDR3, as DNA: TGCGCCAGCAGCTTGGGACAGGGGCCTTACGAGCAGTACTTC.

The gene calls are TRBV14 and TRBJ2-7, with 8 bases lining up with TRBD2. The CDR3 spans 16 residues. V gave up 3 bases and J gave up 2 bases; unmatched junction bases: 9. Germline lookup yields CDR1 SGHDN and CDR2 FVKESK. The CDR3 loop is CASSQPGLAGAYEQYF. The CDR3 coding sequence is TGTGCCAGCAGCCAGCCCGGACTAGCCGGGGCCTACGAGCAGTACTTC.

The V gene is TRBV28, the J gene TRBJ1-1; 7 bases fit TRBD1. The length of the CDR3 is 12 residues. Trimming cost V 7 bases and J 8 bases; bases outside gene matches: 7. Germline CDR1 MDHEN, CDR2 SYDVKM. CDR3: CASKTGTEEAFF. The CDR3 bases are TGTGCCAGCAAAACCGGGACAGAGGAAGCTTTCTTT.

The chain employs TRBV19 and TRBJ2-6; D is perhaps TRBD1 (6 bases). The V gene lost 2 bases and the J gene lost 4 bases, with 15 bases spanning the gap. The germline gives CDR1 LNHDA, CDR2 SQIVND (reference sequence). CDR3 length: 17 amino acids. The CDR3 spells CASSIRGKLSGANVLTF. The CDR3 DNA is TGTGCCAGTAGTATAAGGGGGAAACTGTCCGGGGCCAACGTCCTGACTTTC.

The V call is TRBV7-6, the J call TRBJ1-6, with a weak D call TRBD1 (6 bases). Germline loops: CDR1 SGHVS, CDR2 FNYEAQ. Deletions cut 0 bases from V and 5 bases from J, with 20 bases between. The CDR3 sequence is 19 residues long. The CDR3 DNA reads TGTGCCAGCAGCTTAGCGCAAACAGGGACCCTCCTCGATAATTCACCCCTCCACTTT. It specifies CASSLAQTGTLLDNSPLHF. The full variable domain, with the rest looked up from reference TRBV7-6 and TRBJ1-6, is GAGVSQSPRYKVTKRGQDVALRCDPISGHVSLYWYRQALGQGPEFLTYFNYEAQQDKSGLPNDRFSAERPEGSISTLTIQRTEQRDSAMYRCASSLAQTGTLLDNSPLHFGNGTRLTVT.

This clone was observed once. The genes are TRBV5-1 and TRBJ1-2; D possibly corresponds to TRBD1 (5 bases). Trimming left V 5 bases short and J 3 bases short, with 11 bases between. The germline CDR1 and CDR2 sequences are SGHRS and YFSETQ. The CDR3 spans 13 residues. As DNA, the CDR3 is TGCGCCAGCAGTCCCAGGGTCGACTATGGCTACACCTTC. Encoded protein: CASSPRVDYGYTF.

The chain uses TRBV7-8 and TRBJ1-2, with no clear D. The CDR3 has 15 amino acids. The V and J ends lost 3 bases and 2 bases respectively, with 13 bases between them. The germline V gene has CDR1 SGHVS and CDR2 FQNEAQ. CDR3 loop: CASSLRLKLNYGYTF. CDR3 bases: TGTGCCAGCAGCTTGCGGTTGAAGCTAAACTATGGCTACACCTTC.

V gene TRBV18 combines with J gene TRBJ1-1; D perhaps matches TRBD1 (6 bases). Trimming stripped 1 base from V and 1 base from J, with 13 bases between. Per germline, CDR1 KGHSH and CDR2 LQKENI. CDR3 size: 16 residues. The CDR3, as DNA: TGTGCCAGCTCACCACTTAGGGACAACTCGAACACTGAAGCTTTCTTT. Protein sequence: CASSPLRDNSNTEAFF.

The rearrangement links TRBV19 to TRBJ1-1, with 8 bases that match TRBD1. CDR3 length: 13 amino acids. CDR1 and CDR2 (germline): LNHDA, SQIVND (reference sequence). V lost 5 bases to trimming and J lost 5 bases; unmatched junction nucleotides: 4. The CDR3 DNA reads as TGTGCCAGTAGTCAGGGGGCGCGTACTGAAGCTTTCTTT. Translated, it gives CASSQGARTEAFF.

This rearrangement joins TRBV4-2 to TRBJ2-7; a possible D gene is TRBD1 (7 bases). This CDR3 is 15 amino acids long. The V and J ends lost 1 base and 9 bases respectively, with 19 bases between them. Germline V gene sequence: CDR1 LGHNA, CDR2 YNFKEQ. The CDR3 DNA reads TGTGCCAGCAGCCAAGGTTCTAGCCAGGGGGGAAGGCAGTACTTC. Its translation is CASSQGSSQGGRQYF.

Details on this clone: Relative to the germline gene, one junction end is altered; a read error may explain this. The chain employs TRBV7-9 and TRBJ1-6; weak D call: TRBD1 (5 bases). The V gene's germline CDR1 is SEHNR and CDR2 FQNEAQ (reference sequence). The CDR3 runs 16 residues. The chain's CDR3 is CSSSFQGSTYNSPLHF. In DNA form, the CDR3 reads TGTTCCAGCAGCTTTCAGGGAAGCACCTATAATTCACCCCTCCACTTT.

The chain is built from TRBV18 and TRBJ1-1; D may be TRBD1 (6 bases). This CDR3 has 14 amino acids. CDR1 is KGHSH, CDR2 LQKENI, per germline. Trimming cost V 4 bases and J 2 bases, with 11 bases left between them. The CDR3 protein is CASSLRDTNTEAFF. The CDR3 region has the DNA TGTGCCAGCTCACTGAGGGACACAAACACTGAAGCTTTCTTT.

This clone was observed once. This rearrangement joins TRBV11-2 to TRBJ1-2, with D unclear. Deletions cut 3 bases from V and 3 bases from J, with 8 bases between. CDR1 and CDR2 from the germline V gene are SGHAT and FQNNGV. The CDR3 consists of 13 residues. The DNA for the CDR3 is TGTGCCAGCAGCTTTGAGTTGGACTATGGCTACACCTTC. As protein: CASSFELDYGYTF. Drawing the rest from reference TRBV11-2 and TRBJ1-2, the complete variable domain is EAGVAQSPRYKIIEKRQSVAFWCNPISGHATLYWYQQILGQGPKLLIQFQNNGVVDDSQLPKDRFSAERLKGVDSTLKIQPAKLEDSAVYLCASSFELDYGYTFGSGTRLTVV.

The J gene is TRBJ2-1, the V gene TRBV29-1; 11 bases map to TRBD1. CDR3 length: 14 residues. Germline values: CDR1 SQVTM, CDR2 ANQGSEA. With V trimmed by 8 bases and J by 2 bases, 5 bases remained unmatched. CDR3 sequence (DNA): TGCAGCACGACGGGACAGGGGGCCTACAATGAGCAGTTCTTC. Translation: CSTTGQGAYNEQFF.